The sequence of this T cell receptor beta chain was determined in a study of beta chain features in type 1 diabetes. Overall study context: Cell yields, gender and age were similar in healthy donors and patients. Broader study findings: In comparison with healthy donors, patients had naive, central memory and Treg TCRB repertoires that appeared more similar. PCR may have favored shorter templates equally in patients and controls.

This clone has only a few counts. Its antigen is as yet unknown. Reverse transcribing all isolated RNA meant expressed TCRB transcripts were sequenced. Profiling relied on immunoSEQ multiplex PCR, and the TCRdb table lists in-frame clones only, not all of them. The sample carries under 950,000 clones, roughly 15% recorded once. Sequencing input: naive CD4+ T cells from blood. The clonotype was recovered from a woman aged 18-29 years in good health.

The chain's CDR3 is CASSLRMFGNTIYF. The CDR3 bases are TGTGCCAGCAGTTTACGGATGTTTGGAAACACCATATATTTT. This chain joins TRBV28 and TRBJ1-3; D gene uncertain. The CDR3 covers 14 residues. Germline V gene lookup returns CDR1 MDHEN and CDR2 SYDVKM. Between the trimmed V and J ends, which lost 2 bases and 3 bases, there was a span of 8 bases.